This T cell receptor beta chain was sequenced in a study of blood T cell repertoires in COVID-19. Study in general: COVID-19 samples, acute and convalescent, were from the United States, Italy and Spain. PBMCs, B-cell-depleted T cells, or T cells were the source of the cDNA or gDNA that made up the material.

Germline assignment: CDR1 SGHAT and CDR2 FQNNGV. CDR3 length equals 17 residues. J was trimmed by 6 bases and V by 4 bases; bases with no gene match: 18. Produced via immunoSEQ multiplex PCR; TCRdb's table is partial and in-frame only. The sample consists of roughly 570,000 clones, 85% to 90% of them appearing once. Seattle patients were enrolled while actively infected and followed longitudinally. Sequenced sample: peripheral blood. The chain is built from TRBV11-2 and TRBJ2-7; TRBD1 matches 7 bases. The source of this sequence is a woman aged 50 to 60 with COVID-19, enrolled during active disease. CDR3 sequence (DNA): TGTGCCAGCAGCTCTCTAGGGAGACAGGGCCCTGCCCTCGAGCAGTACTTC. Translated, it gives CASSSLGRQGPALEQYF. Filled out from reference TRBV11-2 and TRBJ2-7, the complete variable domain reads EAGVAQSPRYKIIEKRQSVAFWCNPISGHATLYWYQQILGQGPKLLIQFQNNGVVDDSQLPKDRFSAERLKGVDSTLKIQPAKLEDSAVYLCASSSLGRQGPALEQYFGPGTRLTVT.